These 27 T cell receptor beta chains originate from one sample sequenced in a study of human thymus T cells. Assay used: immunoSEQ multiplex PCR; TCRdb lists only in-frame clones, some missing. The repertoire consists of around 45,000 clones, with roughly 94% occurring once and the leading ten covering approximately 0.18%. Sequencing was performed on blood. The receptor set was obtained from a girl less than two years old with a congenital heart defect but otherwise immunologically healthy.

The chain uses TRBV28 and TRBJ1-4, with 10 bases aligning to TRBD1. V shed 2 bases and J 6 bases; nucleotides not matched to a gene: 3. The V gene's germline CDR1 is MDHEN and CDR2 SYDVKM. The length of the CDR3 is 15 residues. The chain's CDR3 is CASSLPGQGDEKLFF. In nucleotides, the CDR3 is TGTGCCAGCAGTTTACCCGGACAGGGGGATGAAAAACTGTTTTTT. Full variable domain (remainder filled in from reference TRBV28 and TRBJ1-4): DVKVTQSSRYLVKRTGEKVFLECVQDMDHENMFWYRQDPGLGLRLIYFSYDVKMKEKGDIPEGYSVSREKKERFSLILESASTNQTSMYLCASSLPGQGDEKLFFGSGTQLSVL.

The chain recombines TRBV10-1 with TRBJ2-7, with 13 bases matching TRBD2. The germline V gene encodes CDR1 WNHNN and CDR2 SYGVQD (reference sequence). The CDR3 spans 13 residues. V trimming: 10 bases; J trimming: 2 bases; junction bases outside the gene matches: 2. The CDR3: CATGTSGTYEQYF. The DNA for the CDR3 is TGCGCCACCGGGACTAGCGGGACCTACGAGCAGTACTTC.

The rearrangement uses TRBV6-1 and TRBJ2-3; D is unclear. CDR3 size: 12 residues. The germline V and J ends were trimmed by 10 bases and 10 bases, with 18 bases remaining between them. Germline-derived CDR1 and CDR2 are MNHNS and SASEGT. CDR3 residues: CATAEPVSAQYF. CDR3 DNA: TGTGCCACCGCTGAGCCTGTATCGGCGCAGTATTTT.

V and J are TRBV5-1 and TRBJ2-5, with D maybe TRBD1 (6 bases). The CDR3 consists of 14 residues. V gave up 4 bases and J gave up 5 bases, with 15 bases separating them. Germline V gene data show CDR1 as SGHRS and CDR2 as YFSETQ. The DNA for the CDR3 is TGCGCCAGCAGCCAGAGATCAGGGGATGAGACCCAGTACTTC. Residues: CASSQRSGDETQYF.

V gene TRBV2 combines with J gene TRBJ1-4; 9 bases line up with TRBD1. Germline V CDR1 and CDR2: SNHLY, FYNNEI. The CDR3 sequence is 13 residues long. Trimming took 6 bases from V and 7 from J; bases not matched to a gene: 3. The CDR3 loop reads CASRGTGLEKLFF. CDR3 in DNA: TGTGCCAGCAGAGGGACAGGGCTTGAAAAACTGTTTTTT. Complete variable domain (other parts from reference TRBV2 and TRBJ1-4): EPEVTQTPSHQVTQMGQEVILRCVPISNHLYFYWYRQILGQKVEFLVSFYNNEISEKSEIFDDQFSVERPDGSNFTLKIRSTKLEDSAMYFCASRGTGLEKLFFGSGTQLSVL.

This clone was found once. This sequence joins TRBV19 and TRBJ2-2; a weak D match, TRBD2 (6 bases). CDR1 and CDR2 (germline): LNHDA, SQIVND (reference sequence). V was cut by 6 bases and J by 6 bases, with 14 bases left in between. The CDR3 loop spans 14 amino acids. The CDR3 spells CASSRRTGAGELFF. In DNA form, the CDR3 reads TGTGCCAGTAGCCGCCGGACGGGGGCCGGGGAGCTGTTTTTT.

This rearrangement joins TRBV7-9 to TRBJ2-7, with TRBD1 matching 9 bases. CDR1 and CDR2 (germline): SEHNR, FQNEAQ (reference sequence). The CDR3 contains 17 residues. The V segment lost 5 bases and the J segment 1 base; nucleotides outside the gene matches: 12. The CDR3 loop reads CASSLLPGQGSSYEQYF. In DNA form, the CDR3 reads TGTGCCAGCAGCCTTCTACCGGGACAGGGATCTTCCTACGAGCAGTACTTC.

The V gene is TRBV6-6, the J gene TRBJ2-5; D tentatively reads TRBD1 or TRBD2 (5 bases each). The CDR3 sequence is 13 residues long. V was shortened by 4 bases and J by 2 bases, with 8 bases between the two germline ends. CDR1 MNHNY and CDR2 SVGAGI come from the germline V gene (reference sequence). The CDR3 region has the DNA TGTGCCAGCAGTTGGGACCTGCAAGAGACCCAGTACTTC. As protein: CASSWDLQETQYF.

The chain combines TRBV28 with TRBJ2-3, with 7 bases that match TRBD2. This CDR3 is 18 amino acids long. Trimming removed 6 bases from V and 0 bases from J; junction bases left unmatched: 15. CDR1 is MDHEN, CDR2 SYDVKM, per germline. DNA of the CDR3: TGTGCCAGCAGAAGGGAGGGTCCTAACCTGCATAGCACAGATACGCAGTATTTT. This encodes CASRREGPNLHSTDTQYF.

This chain uses TRBV19 with TRBJ1-4; the D gene is possibly TRBD1 (5 bases). The CDR3 has 13 residues. Trimming removed 5 bases from V and 5 bases from J, with 9 bases in between. Germline V lookup: CDR1 LNHDA, CDR2 SQIVND (reference sequence). The CDR3 nucleotides are TGTGCCAGTAGTCCGGGGGGAAATGAAAAACTGTTTTTT. Protein product: CASSPGGNEKLFF. The full variable domain, in which reference TRBV19 and TRBJ1-4 provide the parts outside the CDR3, is DGGITQSPKYLFRKEGQNVTLSCEQNLNHDAMYWYRQDPGQGLRLIYYSQIVNDFQKGDIAEGYSVSREKKESFPLTVTSAQKNPTAFYLCASSPGGNEKLFFGSGTQLSVL.

The chain carries TRBV9 and TRBJ2-1; 16 bases fit TRBD2. After removal of 3 bases from V and 5 bases from J, the junction contained 2 bases not matched to a gene. CDR1 and CDR2 from the germline V gene are SGDLS and YYNGEE. This CDR3 is built from 16 residues. In DNA, the CDR3 is TGTGCCAGCAGCGGAGGGACTAGCGGGAGGGACAATGAGCAGTTCTTC. Translated: CASSGGTSGRDNEQFF.

V gene TRBV5-1 combines with J gene TRBJ2-5, with 7 positions matching TRBD2. J lost 1 base, V lost 2 bases, and 5 bases had no gene match. The CDR3 contains 15 residues. Germline CDR1 reads SGHRS; CDR2 reads YFSETQ. CDR3 amino acids: CASSFSAGVQETQYF. The CDR3 DNA reads TGCGCCAGCAGCTTTTCCGCGGGAGTCCAAGAGACCCAGTACTTC.

Comment on this clone: Without the conserved terminal phenylalanine or tryptophan, this CDR3 likely stems from a read error. The DNA is left out, because the CDR3 cannot be placed on it with certainty; the CDR3 is given as TCRdb lists it. The chain is built from TRBV14 and TRBJ2-6; whether TRBD2, the table's D call, matches the DNA was not checked. The CDR3 region is 9 residues in length, termini included. Germline values: CDR1 SGHDN, CDR2 FVKESK. The CDR3 here is CASSGGSPS.

The chain combines TRBV9 with TRBJ2-5; 9 bases are a match to TRBD1. This CDR3 is built from 19 residues. Germline V gene lookup returns CDR1 SGDLS and CDR2 YYNGEE. Trimming cost V 8 bases and J 7 bases; bases outside gene matches: 27. CDR3 coding DNA: TGTGCCAGACCCTATGGACAGGGGCCCCCTCAAGCTCCAAGAAGGACCCAGTACTTC. This sequence encodes CARPYGQGPPQAPRRTQYF.

The chain has TRBV5-8 and TRBJ2-1; 9 nucleotides line up with TRBD1. V shed 4 bases, J shed 6 bases, and the junction held 14 bases outside the gene matches. This CDR3 has 17 amino acids. Per germline, CDR1 SGHTS and CDR2 YDEGEE. This CDR3 is CASSHTVLRQGGNEQFF. The CDR3 DNA follows: TGTGCCAGCAGCCACACCGTCCTCCGACAGGGGGGCAATGAGCAGTTCTTC. Full variable domain (missing parts from reference TRBV5-8 and TRBJ2-1): EAGVTQSPTHLIKTRGQQATLRCSPISGHTSVYWYQQALGLGLQFLLWYDEGEERNRGNFPPRFSGRQFPNYSSELNVNALELEDSALYLCASSHTVLRQGGNEQFFGPGTRLTVL.

This chain's CDR3 is CAISGGQVLTWEQYF. CDR3 DNA sequence: TGTGCCATCAGTGGGGGGCAGGTACTAACGTGGGAGCAGTACTTC. The rearrangement uses TRBV10-3 and TRBJ2-7, with D perhaps matching TRBD1 (6 bases). V lost 4 bases and J 7 bases, leaving 20 bases between the germline ends. Germline-derived CDR1 and CDR2 are ENHRY and SYGVKD. The CDR3 contains 15 residues.

V usage is TRBV28 and J usage is TRBJ2-7; D remains ambiguous. The germline gives CDR1 MDHEN, CDR2 SYDVKM. The V and J ends lost 3 bases and 6 bases respectively, with 6 bases between them. There are 11 residues in the CDR3. In nucleotides, the CDR3 is TGTGCCAGCAGTTTTTTATCCGAGCAGTACTTC. It codes for CASSFLSEQYF.

The chain is built from TRBV6-5 and TRBJ1-4, with 8 bases aligning to TRBD1. Germline CDR1 and CDR2: MNHEY and SVGAGI. V lost 6 bases and J lost 7; bases outside the gene matches: 7. The CDR3 spans 14 residues. The CDR3 region has the DNA TGTGCCAGCAGCATTCGAGGGACAGGTGAAAAACTGTTTTTT. The encoded protein is CASSIRGTGEKLFF.

The chain joins TRBV18 to TRBJ2-5; 8 bases are shared with TRBD2. Germline V CDR1 and CDR2: KGHSH, LQKENI. V shed 0 bases and J 2 bases; nucleotides not matched to a gene: 14. This CDR3 is 19 amino acids long. CDR3 nucleotides: TGTGCCAGCTCACCACCGGTTGCCGAAATAGCGGGGAAGCAAGAGACCCAGTACTTC. It codes for CASSPPVAEIAGKQETQYF.

The chain has TRBV21-1 and TRBJ2-3; the table calls TRBD1, which could not be checked here. TRBV21-1 is labeled a pseudogene. There are 14 residues in the CDR3. The CDR3 sequence: CASSKVSGGDTQYF. CDR3 DNA sequence: TGTGCCAGCAGCAAAGTGTCAGGGGGAGATACGCAGTATTTT.

Here the CDR3 DNA reads TGTGCCAGCAAGGGGAGGACGGGGAGAGCTGGCACAGATACGCAGTATTTT. Translated: CASKGRTGRAGTDTQYF. The gene calls are TRBV28 and TRBJ2-3; a weak D match, TRBD2 (6 bases). The germline V gene has CDR1 MDHEN and CDR2 SYDVKM. This CDR3 region has 17 residues. Between the trimmed V and J ends, which lost 7 bases and 1 base, there was a span of 21 bases.

The chain uses TRBV7-9 and TRBJ2-7; 7 bases match TRBD2. Per germline, CDR1 SEHNR and CDR2 FQNEAQ (reference sequence). The CDR3 loop spans 15 amino acids. V shed 0 bases and J 3 bases; nucleotides not matched to a gene: 5. The CDR3 nucleotides are TGTGCCAGCAGCTTAGCCGGACTAGAGTACTACGAGCAGTACTTC. Protein: CASSLAGLEYYEQYF.

The count of this clone is one. The J gene is TRBJ2-1, the V gene TRBV10-3, with 10 bases matching TRBD2. With V trimmed by 10 bases and J by 0 bases, 3 bases remained unmatched. The CDR3 is 14 residues long. The germline gives CDR1 ENHRY, CDR2 SYGVKD. DNA of the CDR3: TGTGCCACCTCTAGCGGGAGCTCCTACAATGAGCAGTTCTTC. Protein sequence: CATSSGSSYNEQFF.

V and J are TRBV4-3 and TRBJ2-7; possibly TRBD1 or TRBD2 for D (5 bases each). The CDR3 has 16 amino acids. The V end was cut by 0 bases, the J end by 6 bases, with 18 bases between. In germline, CDR1 is LGHNA, CDR2 YSLEER. The CDR3 loop reads CASSQEGLTRGGEQYF. CDR3 DNA sequence: TGCGCCAGCAGCCAAGAGGGGCTGACGAGGGGCGGCGAGCAGTACTTC.

This chain uses TRBV5-1 with TRBJ2-5; 12 bases fit TRBD2. The V gene end was trimmed by 0 bases and the J gene end by 2 bases; junction bases not matched to a gene: 11. The CDR3 is 19 amino acids. The germline CDR1 and CDR2 sequences are SGHRS and YFSETQ. The CDR3 loop is CASSLDGLAGGPWQETQYF. CDR3 nucleotides: TGCGCCAGCAGCTTGGATGGCCTAGCGGGAGGGCCGTGGCAAGAGACCCAGTACTTC.

V gene TRBV10-3 combines with J gene TRBJ2-1; D perhaps matches TRBD2 (6 bases). The CDR3 is 12 residues long. Germline lookup yields CDR1 ENHRY and CDR2 SYGVKD. V lost 10 bases, J lost 8 bases, and 15 bases lay in between. The CDR3 region has the DNA TGTGCCACCTTCGGAGGGTCCGATGAGCAGTTCTTC. Its protein is CATFGGSDEQFF.

This chain links TRBV9 with TRBJ2-7, with 7 bases lining up with TRBD1. Germline loops: CDR1 SGDLS, CDR2 YYNGEE. CDR3 size: 16 residues. With 0 bases clipped from V and 3 bases from J, the junction kept 9 bases outside the gene matches. For the CDR3, the DNA is TGTGCCAGCAGCGTAGGAAGGGGGCCCTACCACTACGAGCAGTACTTC. Translation gives CASSVGRGPYHYEQYF.